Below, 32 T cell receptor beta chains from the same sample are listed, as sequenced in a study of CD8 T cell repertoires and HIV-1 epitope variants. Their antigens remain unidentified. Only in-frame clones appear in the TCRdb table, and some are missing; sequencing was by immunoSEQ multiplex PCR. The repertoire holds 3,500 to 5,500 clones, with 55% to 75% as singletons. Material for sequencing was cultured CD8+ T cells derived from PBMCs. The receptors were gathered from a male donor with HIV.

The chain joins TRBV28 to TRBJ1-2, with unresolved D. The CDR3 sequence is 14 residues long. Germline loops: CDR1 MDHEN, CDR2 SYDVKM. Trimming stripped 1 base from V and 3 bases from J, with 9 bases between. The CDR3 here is CASSLLEGDYGYTF. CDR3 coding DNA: TGTGCCAGCAGTTTATTGGAGGGAGACTATGGCTACACCTTC.

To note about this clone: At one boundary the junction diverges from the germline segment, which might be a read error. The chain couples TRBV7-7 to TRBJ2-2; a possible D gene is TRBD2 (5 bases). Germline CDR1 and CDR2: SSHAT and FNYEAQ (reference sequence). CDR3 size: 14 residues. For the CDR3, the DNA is TGTGCTAGCAGCTTACGGGAGAACACCGGGGAGCTGTTTTTT. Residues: CASSLRENTGELFF.

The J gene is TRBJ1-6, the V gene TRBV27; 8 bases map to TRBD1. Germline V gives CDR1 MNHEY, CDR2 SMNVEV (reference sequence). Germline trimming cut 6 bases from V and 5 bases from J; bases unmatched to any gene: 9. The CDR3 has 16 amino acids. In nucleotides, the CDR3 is TGTGCCAGCAGCAGGACTAGCAGGGGGCATAATTCACCCCTCCACTTT. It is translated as CASSRTSRGHNSPLHF.

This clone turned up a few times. CDR3 amino acids: CASSYVGGEQYF. The CDR3 region has the DNA TGTGCCAGCAGCTACGTAGGGGGCGAGCAGTACTTC. V is TRBV5-6 and J is TRBJ2-7; D might be TRBD1 (6 bases). This CDR3 has 12 amino acids. Looked up from germline, CDR1 is SGHDT and CDR2 is YYEEEE. Trimming removed 3 bases from V and 6 bases from J, with 10 bases in between.

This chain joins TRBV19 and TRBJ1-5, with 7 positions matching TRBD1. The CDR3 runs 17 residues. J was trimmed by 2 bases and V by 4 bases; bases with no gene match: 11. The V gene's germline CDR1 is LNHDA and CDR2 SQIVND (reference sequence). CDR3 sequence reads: CASSSPRDRVGNQPQHF. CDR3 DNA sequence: TGTGCCAGTAGTAGCCCCCGAGACAGGGTCGGCAATCAGCCCCAGCATTTT.

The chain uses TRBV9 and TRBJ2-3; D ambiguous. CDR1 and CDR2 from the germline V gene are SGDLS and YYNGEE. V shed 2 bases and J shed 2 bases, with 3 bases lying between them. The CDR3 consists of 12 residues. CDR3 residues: CASSVNTDTQYF. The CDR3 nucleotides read TGTGCCAGCAGCGTTAACACAGATACGCAGTATTTT.

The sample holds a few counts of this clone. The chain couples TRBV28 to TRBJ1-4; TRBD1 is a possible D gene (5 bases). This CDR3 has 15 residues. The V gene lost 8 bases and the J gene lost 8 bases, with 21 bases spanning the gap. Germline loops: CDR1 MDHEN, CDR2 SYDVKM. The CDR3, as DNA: TGTGCCAGCGCAATTACTGGCCACCGGGGGGAAAAACTGTTTTTT. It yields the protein CASAITGHRGEKLFF.

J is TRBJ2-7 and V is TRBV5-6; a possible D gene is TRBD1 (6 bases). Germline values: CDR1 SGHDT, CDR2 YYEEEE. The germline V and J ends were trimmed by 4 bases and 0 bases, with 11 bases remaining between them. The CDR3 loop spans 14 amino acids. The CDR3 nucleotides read TGTGCCAGCAGCCTACAGGGAATCTCCTACGAGCAGTACTTC. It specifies CASSLQGISYEQYF.

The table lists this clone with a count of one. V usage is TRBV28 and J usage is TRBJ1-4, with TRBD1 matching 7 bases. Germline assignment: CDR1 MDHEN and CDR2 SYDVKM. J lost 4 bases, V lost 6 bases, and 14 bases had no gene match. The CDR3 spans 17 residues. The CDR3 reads CASSPELDRVHNEKLFF. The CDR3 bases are TGTGCCAGCAGCCCCGAACTCGACAGGGTTCATAATGAAAAACTGTTTTTT.

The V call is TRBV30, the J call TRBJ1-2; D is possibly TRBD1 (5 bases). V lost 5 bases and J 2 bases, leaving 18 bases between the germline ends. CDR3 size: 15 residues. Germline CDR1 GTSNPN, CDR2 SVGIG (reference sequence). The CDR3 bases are TGTGCCTGGGTGTTATTCTGGGGGGAGAACTATGGCTACACCTTC. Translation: CAWVLFWGENYGYTF.

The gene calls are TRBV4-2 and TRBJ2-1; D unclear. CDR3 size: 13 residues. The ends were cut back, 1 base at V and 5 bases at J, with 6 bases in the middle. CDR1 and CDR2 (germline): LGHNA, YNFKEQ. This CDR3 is CASSQGQDNEQFF. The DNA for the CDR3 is TGTGCCAGCAGCCAAGGGCAGGACAATGAGCAGTTCTTC.

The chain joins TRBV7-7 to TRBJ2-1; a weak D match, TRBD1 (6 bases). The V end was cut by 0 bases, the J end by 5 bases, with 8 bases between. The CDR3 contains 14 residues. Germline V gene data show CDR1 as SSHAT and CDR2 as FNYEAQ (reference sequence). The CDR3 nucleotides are TGTGCCAGCAGCTTAGCCGGACAGAACAATGAGCAGTTCTTC. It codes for CASSLAGQNNEQFF.

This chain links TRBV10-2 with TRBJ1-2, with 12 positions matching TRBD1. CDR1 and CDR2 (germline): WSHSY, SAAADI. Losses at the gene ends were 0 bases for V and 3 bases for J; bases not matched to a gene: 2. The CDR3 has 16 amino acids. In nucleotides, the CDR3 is TGCGCCAGCAGTGAGTCCGGGACAGGGGGCTACTATGGCTACACCTTC. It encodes CASSESGTGGYYGYTF.

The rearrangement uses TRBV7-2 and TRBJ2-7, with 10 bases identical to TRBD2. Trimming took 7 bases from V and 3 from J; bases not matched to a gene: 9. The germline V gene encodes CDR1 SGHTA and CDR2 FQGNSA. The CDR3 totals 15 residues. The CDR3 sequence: CASTTGTSDYYEQYF. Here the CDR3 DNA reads TGTGCCAGCACCACCGGGACTAGCGACTACTACGAGCAGTACTTC. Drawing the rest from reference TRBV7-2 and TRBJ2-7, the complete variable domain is GAGVSQSPSNKVTEKGKDVELRCDPISGHTALYWYRQSLGQGLEFLIYFQGNSAPDKSGLPSDRFSAERTGGSVSTLTIQRTQQEDSAVYLCASTTGTSDYYEQYFGPGTRLTVT.

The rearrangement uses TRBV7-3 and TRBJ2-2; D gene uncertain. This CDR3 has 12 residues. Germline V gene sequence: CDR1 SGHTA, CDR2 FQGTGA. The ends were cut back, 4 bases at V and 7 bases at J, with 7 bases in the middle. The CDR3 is CASSSTGGELFF. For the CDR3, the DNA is TGTGCCAGCAGCTCGACGGGCGGGGAGCTGTTTTTT. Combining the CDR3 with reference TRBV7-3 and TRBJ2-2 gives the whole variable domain GAGVSQTPSNKVTEKGKYVELRCDPISGHTALYWYRQSLGQGPEFLIYFQGTGAADDSGLPNDRFFAVRPEGSVSTLKIQRTERGDSAVYLCASSSTGGELFFGEGSRLTVL.

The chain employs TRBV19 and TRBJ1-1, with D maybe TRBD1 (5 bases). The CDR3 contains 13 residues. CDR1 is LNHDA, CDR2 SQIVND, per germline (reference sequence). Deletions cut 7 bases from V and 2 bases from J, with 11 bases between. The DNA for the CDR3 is TGTGCCAGTAAAACAGGAGGTAACACTGAAGCTTTCTTT. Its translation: CASKTGGNTEAFF.

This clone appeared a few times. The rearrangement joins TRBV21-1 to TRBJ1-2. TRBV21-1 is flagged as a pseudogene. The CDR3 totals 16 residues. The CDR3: CASSKAPGEVPNGYTF. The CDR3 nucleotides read TGTGCCAGCAGCAAAGCCCCGGGTGAAGTTCCGAATGGCTACACCTTC.

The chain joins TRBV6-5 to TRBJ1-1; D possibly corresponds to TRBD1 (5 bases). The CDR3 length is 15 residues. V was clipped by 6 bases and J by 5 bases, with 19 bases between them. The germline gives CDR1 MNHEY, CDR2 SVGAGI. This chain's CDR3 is CASSRPTARGTEAFF. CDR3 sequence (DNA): TGTGCCAGCAGCCGACCGACCGCTCGGGGGACTGAAGCTTTCTTT.

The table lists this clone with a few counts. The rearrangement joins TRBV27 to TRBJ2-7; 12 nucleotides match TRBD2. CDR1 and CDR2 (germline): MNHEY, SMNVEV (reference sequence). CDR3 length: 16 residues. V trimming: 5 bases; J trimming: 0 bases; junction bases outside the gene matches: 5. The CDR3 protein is CASSPSGLAGSYEQYF. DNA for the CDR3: TGTGCCAGCAGTCCGTCGGGACTAGCGGGCTCCTACGAGCAGTACTTC.

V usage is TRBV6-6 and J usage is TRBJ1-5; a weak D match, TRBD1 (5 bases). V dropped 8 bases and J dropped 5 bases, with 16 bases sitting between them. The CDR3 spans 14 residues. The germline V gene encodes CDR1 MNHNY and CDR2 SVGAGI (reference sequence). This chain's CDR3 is CASSLAGPDQPQHF. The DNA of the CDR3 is TGTGCCAGCTCCTTGGCGGGACCTGATCAGCCCCAGCATTTT.

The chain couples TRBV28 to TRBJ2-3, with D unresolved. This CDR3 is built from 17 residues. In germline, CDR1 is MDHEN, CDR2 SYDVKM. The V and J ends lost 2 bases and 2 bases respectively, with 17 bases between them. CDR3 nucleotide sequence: TGTGCCAGCAGTTTAGACGGGCCTTGGGGTGTCACAGATACGCAGTATTTT. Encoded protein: CASSLDGPWGVTDTQYF. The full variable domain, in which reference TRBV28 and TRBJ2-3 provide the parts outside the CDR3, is DVKVTQSSRYLVKRTGEKVFLECVQDMDHENMFWYRQDPGLGLRLIYFSYDVKMKEKGDIPEGYSVSREKKERFSLILESASTNQTSMYLCASSLDGPWGVTDTQYFGPGTRLTVL.

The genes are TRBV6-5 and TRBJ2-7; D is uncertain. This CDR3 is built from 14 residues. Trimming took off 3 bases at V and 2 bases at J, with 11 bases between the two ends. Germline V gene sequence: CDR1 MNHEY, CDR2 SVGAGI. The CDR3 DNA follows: TGTGCCAGCAGTTATTCCGGGCCCACCTACGAGCAGTACTTC. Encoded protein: CASSYSGPTYEQYF.

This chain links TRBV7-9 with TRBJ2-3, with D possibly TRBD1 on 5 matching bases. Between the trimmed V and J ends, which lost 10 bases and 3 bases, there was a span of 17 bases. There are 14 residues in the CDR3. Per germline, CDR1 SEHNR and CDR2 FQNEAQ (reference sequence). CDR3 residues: CATRQPSRTDTQYF. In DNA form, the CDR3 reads TGTGCCACCCGACAGCCCTCGAGGACAGATACGCAGTATTTT.

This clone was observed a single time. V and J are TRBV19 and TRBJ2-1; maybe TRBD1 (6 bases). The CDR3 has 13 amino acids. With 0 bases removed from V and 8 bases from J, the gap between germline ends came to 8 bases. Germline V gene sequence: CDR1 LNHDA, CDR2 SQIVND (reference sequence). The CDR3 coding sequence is TGTGCCAGTAGTATAGACAGGGGCGATGAGCAGTTCTTC. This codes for CASSIDRGDEQFF.

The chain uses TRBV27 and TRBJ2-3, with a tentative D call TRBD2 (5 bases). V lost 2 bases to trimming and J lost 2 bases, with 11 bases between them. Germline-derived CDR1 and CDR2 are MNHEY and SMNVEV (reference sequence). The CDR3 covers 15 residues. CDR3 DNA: TGTGCCAGCAGTTTAGAGGAGGCGGACACAGATACGCAGTATTTT. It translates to CASSLEEADTDTQYF.

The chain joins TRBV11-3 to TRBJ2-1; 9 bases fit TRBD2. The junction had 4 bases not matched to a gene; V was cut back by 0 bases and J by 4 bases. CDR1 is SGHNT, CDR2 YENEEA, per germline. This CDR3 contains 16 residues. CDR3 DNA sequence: TGTGCCAGCAGCTTAGATACCGCGGGGGGGTACAATGAGCAGTTCTTC. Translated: CASSLDTAGGYNEQFF.

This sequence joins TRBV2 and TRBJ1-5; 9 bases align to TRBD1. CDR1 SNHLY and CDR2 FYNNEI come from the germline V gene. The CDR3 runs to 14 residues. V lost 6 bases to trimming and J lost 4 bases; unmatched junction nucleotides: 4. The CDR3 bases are TGTGCCAGCAGGGGGGGACAGGGTAATCAGCCCCAGCATTTT. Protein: CASRGGQGNQPQHF.

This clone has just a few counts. CDR3 region: CASSENGVGNQPQHF. Here the CDR3 DNA reads TGTGCCAGCAGTGAAAACGGGGTGGGCAATCAGCCCCAGCATTTT. The chain recombines TRBV2 with TRBJ1-5; D is ambiguous. V lost 2 bases and J 2 bases, leaving 10 bases between the germline ends. This CDR3 comprises 15 residues. CDR1 is SNHLY and CDR2 is FYNNEI in the germline V gene.

CDR3 protein: CASRPPPVLESSYNEQFF. The CDR3 region has the DNA TGTGCCAGCAGACCACCCCCGGTACTAGAAAGCTCCTACAATGAGCAGTTCTTC. The chain recombines TRBV27 with TRBJ2-1; TRBD2 might be the D (5 bases). Germline assignment: CDR1 MNHEY and CDR2 SMNVEV (reference sequence). The CDR3 extends over 18 amino acids. The V end lost 6 bases, the J end lost 0 bases, and 21 bases lay between the germline ends.

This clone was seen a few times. The CDR3 coding sequence is TGTGCCAGCAGGTCGGGGAACACTGAAGCTTTCTTT. It codes for CASRSGNTEAFF. The chain links TRBV2 to TRBJ1-1; D not certain. V was trimmed by 6 bases and J by 1 base, leaving 6 bases between them. From germline, CDR1 is SNHLY and CDR2 FYNNEI. This CDR3 region has 12 residues.

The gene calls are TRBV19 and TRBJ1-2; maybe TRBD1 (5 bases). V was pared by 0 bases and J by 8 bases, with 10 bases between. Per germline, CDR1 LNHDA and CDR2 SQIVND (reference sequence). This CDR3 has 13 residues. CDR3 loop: CASSIDHRGGYTF. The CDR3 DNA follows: TGTGCCAGTAGTATAGATCATCGGGGGGGCTACACCTTC.

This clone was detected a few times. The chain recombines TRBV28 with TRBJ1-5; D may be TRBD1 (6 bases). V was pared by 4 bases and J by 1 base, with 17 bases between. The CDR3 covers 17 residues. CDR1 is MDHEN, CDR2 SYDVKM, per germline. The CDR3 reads CASSSRSGGESNQPQHF. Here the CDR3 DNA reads TGTGCCAGCAGTTCACGCTCCGGGGGCGAAAGCAATCAGCCCCAGCATTTT.